Listed here are 22 T cell receptor beta chains from one sample, sequenced in a study of T cell responses to AZD1222 COVID-19 vaccine. TCRdb's table, derived via immunoSEQ multiplex PCR, lists solely in-frame clones and lacks some. The repertoire includes more than 90,000 clones, more than 75% of them detected once, and around 9.6% sits in the top ten. The specimen comprised peripheral blood, sampled 28 days after the second AZD1222 dose. The receptors derive from an adult who received the AZD1222 COVID-19 vaccine.

The chain combines TRBV5-8 with TRBJ2-1; 7 nucleotides agree with TRBD1. This CDR3 region has 15 residues. Germline V gene sequence: CDR1 SGHTS, CDR2 YDEGEE. V was pared by 3 bases and J by 2 bases, with 5 bases of the junction left unmatched. As DNA, the CDR3 is TGTGCCAGCAGCTCGACAGGGAGAACCTACAATGAGCAGTTCTTC. Its translation is CASSSTGRTYNEQFF.

The chain combines TRBV28 with TRBJ2-7; D gene ambiguous. The CDR3 sequence is 15 residues long. The germline V gene encodes CDR1 MDHEN and CDR2 SYDVKM. V was pared by 2 bases and J by 7 bases, with 18 bases between. Here the CDR3 reads CASSLQIGILGEQYF. The CDR3 DNA sequence: TGTGCCAGCAGTTTACAGATCGGCATCCTGGGGGAGCAGTACTTC.

As for this clone: One junction end disagrees with the germline gene, perhaps due to a read error. This chain links TRBV5-8 with TRBJ2-3, with D possibly TRBD2 on 5 matching bases. The CDR3 has 14 amino acids. Looked up from germline, CDR1 is SGHTS and CDR2 is YDEGEE. The CDR3 DNA reads as TGTGCCAGCAGCTTACCCCCTAGCACTGATACGCAGTATTTT. Amino acids: CASSLPPSTDTQYF.

This chain connects TRBV27 to TRBJ2-7; maybe TRBD1 (5 bases). There are 14 residues in the CDR3. The ends were cut back, 0 bases at V and 10 bases at J, with 16 bases in the middle. Germline CDR1 and CDR2: MNHEY and SMNVEV (reference sequence). The CDR3: CASSLSNQGRRQYF. CDR3 nucleotides: TGTGCCAGCAGTTTATCGAATCAGGGTAGGAGACAGTACTTC.

The gene calls are TRBV10-1 and TRBJ2-5; 8 nucleotides agree with TRBD2. The CDR3 has 14 residues. CDR1 and CDR2 (germline): WNHNN, SYGVQD (reference sequence). V gave up 5 bases and J gave up 1 base; unmatched junction bases: 3. The CDR3 sequence: CASSSGGPQETQYF. The CDR3 DNA reads as TGCGCCAGCAGTAGCGGGGGCCCCCAAGAGACCCAGTACTTC.

The chain combines TRBV19 with TRBJ2-3, with 7 bases matching TRBD1. The CDR3 has 13 amino acids. The V and J ends lost 3 bases and 3 bases, in that order; junction bases with no gene match: 0. Per germline, CDR1 LNHDA and CDR2 SQIVND (reference sequence). This chain's CDR3 is CASSMTGTDTQYF. The CDR3 nucleotides read TGTGCCAGTAGTATGACAGGGACAGATACGCAGTATTTT.

The rearrangement links TRBV28 to TRBJ1-4; a possible D gene is TRBD1 (5 bases). V dropped 6 bases and J dropped 0 bases, with 14 bases sitting between them. Germline V gene sequence: CDR1 MDHEN, CDR2 SYDVKM. The CDR3 totals 16 residues. The CDR3 reads CASSSGRPATNEKLFF. Here the CDR3 DNA reads TGTGCCAGCAGCTCAGGGAGACCTGCAACTAATGAAAAACTGTTTTTT.

This clone appeared a single time. V and J are TRBV28 and TRBJ2-3, with TRBD1 matching over 10 bases. The germline CDR1 and CDR2 sequences are MDHEN and SYDVKM. The CDR3 is 16 residues long. V dropped 3 bases and J dropped 2; count of bases not matched to a gene: 5. CDR3 coding DNA: TGTGCCAGCAGTTTGATCGGACAGGGGGTCACAGATACGCAGTATTTT. It specifies CASSLIGQGVTDTQYF.

The V call is TRBV6-6, the J call TRBJ2-1, with unresolved D. The length of the CDR3 is 15 residues. The ends were cut back, 6 bases at V and 0 bases at J, with 12 bases in the middle. Germline CDR1 MNHNY, CDR2 SVGAGI (reference sequence). The CDR3 DNA is TGTGCCAGCAGCCCCCTTGCGCCCTCCTACAATGAGCAGTTCTTC. Translated: CASSPLAPSYNEQFF.

The chain links TRBV6-2 or TRBV6-3 to TRBJ2-1, with 14 bases aligning to TRBD2. Germline V gene lookup returns CDR1 MNHEY and CDR2 SVGEGT. This CDR3 region has 19 residues. Trimming took 1 base from V and 0 from J; bases not matched to a gene: 5. The CDR3 loop is CASSYYLGTSGSSYNEQFF. CDR3 in DNA: TGTGCCAGCAGTTACTACCTAGGGACTAGCGGGAGCTCCTACAATGAGCAGTTCTTC.

The chain has TRBV6-5 and TRBJ2-7; the D gene is possibly TRBD1 (6 bases). The CDR3 covers 15 residues. Trimming removed 6 bases at V and 2 bases at J, with 17 bases between. Germline-derived CDR1 and CDR2 are MNHEY and SVGAGI. The CDR3 sequence is CASSKPGQIPYEQYF. CDR3 nucleotide sequence: TGTGCCAGCAGCAAGCCGGGACAAATCCCCTACGAGCAGTACTTC.

This rearrangement joins TRBV28 to TRBJ2-7; 8 bases map to TRBD1. V lost 2 bases, J lost 3 bases, and 0 bases stayed unmatched. The CDR3 consists of 13 residues. Looked up from germline, CDR1 is MDHEN and CDR2 is SYDVKM. For the CDR3, the DNA is TGTGCCAGCAGTTTAACAGGGGGCTACGAGCAGTACTTC. Amino acids: CASSLTGGYEQYF.

The chain joins TRBV7-2 to TRBJ2-1, with 10 bases matching TRBD2. CDR3 length: 16 residues. In germline, CDR1 is SGHTA, CDR2 FQGNSA. V was clipped by 2 bases and J by 3 bases; unmatched bases: 4. CDR3 residues: CASSLLAGVDYNEQFF. In nucleotides, the CDR3 is TGTGCCAGCAGCTTACTAGCGGGAGTTGACTACAATGAGCAGTTCTTC.

The chain uses TRBV5-1 and TRBJ2-1; the D is unclear. This CDR3 region has 13 residues. CDR1 SGHRS and CDR2 YFSETQ come from the germline V gene. V was clipped by 0 bases and J by 5 bases, with 6 bases between them. The CDR3 protein is CASSLGPHNEQFF. In DNA, the CDR3 is TGCGCCAGCAGCTTGGGGCCGCACAATGAGCAGTTCTTC.

This chain uses TRBV5-1 with TRBJ2-2, with 8 bases fitting TRBD2. The CDR3 runs to 15 residues. With V trimmed by 4 bases and J by 7 bases, 9 bases remained unmatched. Germline CDR1 and CDR2: SGHRS and YFSETQ. The CDR3 bases are TGCGCCAGCAGCGCGACTAGCGCCGAAGGCGGGGAGCTGTTTTTT. Translating it yields CASSATSAEGGELFF. Full variable domain (rest looked up from reference TRBV5-1 and TRBJ2-2): KAGVTQTPRYLIKTRGQQVTLSCSPISGHRSVSWYQQTPGQGLQFLFEYFSETQRNKGNFPGRFSGRQFSNSRSEMNVSTLELGDSALYLCASSATSAEGGELFFGEGSRLTVL.

The rearrangement links TRBV20-1 to TRBJ2-2; D call uncertain. The germline V gene has CDR1 DFQATT and CDR2 SNEGSKA (reference sequence). Trimming removed 3 bases at V and 6 bases at J, with 11 bases between. The CDR3 has 13 residues. CDR3 sequence reads: CSASPPRPGELFF. CDR3 DNA sequence: TGCAGTGCTAGTCCCCCCCGACCCGGGGAGCTGTTTTTT.

The chain employs TRBV2 and TRBJ2-2; the D is unclear. This CDR3 is 16 amino acids long. Germline CDR1 SNHLY, CDR2 FYNNEI. Between the trimmed V and J ends, which lost 0 bases and 4 bases, there was a span of 12 bases. The DNA for the CDR3 is TGTGCCAGCAGTGAAGCGCTGGCGCGAGGCACCGGGGAGCTGTTTTTT. It specifies CASSEALARGTGELFF.

The chain uses TRBV5-1 and TRBJ1-2; no clear D gene. The CDR3 runs 15 residues. CDR1 and CDR2 (germline): SGHRS, YFSETQ. Trimming shortened V by 0 bases and J by 2 bases, and 11 bases separated the two germline ends. The CDR3 DNA reads as TGCGCCAGCAGCTTGGATGGCAGATCCAACTATGGCTACACCTTC. Translating gives CASSLDGRSNYGYTF.

The genes are TRBV12-3 or TRBV12-4 and TRBJ1-1; possibly TRBD1 for D (5 bases). Trimming cost V 2 bases and J 4 bases, with 8 bases left between them. This CDR3 spans 13 amino acids. CDR3 bases: TGTGCCAGCAGTTTACCAGGGCTCACTGAAGCTTTCTTT. Protein sequence: CASSLPGLTEAFF.

The rearrangement joins TRBV28 to TRBJ2-7; D is possibly TRBD2 (6 bases). This CDR3 comprises 15 residues. Trimming left V 2 bases short and J 1 base short, with 12 bases between. Germline V CDR1 and CDR2: MDHEN, SYDVKM. CDR3 loop: CASSLNGSPSYEQYF. The DNA of the CDR3 is TGTGCCAGCAGTTTAAACGGGAGTCCTTCCTACGAGCAGTACTTC.

This clone was recorded once. The chain carries TRBV7-9 and TRBJ1-5; D gene ambiguous. In germline, CDR1 is SEHNR, CDR2 FQNEAQ (reference sequence). V was shortened by 4 bases and J by 0 bases, with 7 bases between the two germline ends. The CDR3 covers 14 residues. Here the CDR3 reads CASSSPYSNQPQHF. The DNA for the CDR3 is TGTGCCAGCAGCTCCCCGTATAGCAATCAGCCCCAGCATTTT.

DNA for the CDR3: TGTGCCAGCAGTTCGACACAGGGGGGTGAGCAGTTCTTC. It specifies CASSSTQGGEQFF. The chain employs TRBV2 and TRBJ2-1, with TRBD1 matching over 8 bases. Germline loops: CDR1 SNHLY, CDR2 FYNNEI. The CDR3 covers 13 residues. The V and J ends lost 5 bases and 9 bases, in that order; junction bases with no gene match: 6.